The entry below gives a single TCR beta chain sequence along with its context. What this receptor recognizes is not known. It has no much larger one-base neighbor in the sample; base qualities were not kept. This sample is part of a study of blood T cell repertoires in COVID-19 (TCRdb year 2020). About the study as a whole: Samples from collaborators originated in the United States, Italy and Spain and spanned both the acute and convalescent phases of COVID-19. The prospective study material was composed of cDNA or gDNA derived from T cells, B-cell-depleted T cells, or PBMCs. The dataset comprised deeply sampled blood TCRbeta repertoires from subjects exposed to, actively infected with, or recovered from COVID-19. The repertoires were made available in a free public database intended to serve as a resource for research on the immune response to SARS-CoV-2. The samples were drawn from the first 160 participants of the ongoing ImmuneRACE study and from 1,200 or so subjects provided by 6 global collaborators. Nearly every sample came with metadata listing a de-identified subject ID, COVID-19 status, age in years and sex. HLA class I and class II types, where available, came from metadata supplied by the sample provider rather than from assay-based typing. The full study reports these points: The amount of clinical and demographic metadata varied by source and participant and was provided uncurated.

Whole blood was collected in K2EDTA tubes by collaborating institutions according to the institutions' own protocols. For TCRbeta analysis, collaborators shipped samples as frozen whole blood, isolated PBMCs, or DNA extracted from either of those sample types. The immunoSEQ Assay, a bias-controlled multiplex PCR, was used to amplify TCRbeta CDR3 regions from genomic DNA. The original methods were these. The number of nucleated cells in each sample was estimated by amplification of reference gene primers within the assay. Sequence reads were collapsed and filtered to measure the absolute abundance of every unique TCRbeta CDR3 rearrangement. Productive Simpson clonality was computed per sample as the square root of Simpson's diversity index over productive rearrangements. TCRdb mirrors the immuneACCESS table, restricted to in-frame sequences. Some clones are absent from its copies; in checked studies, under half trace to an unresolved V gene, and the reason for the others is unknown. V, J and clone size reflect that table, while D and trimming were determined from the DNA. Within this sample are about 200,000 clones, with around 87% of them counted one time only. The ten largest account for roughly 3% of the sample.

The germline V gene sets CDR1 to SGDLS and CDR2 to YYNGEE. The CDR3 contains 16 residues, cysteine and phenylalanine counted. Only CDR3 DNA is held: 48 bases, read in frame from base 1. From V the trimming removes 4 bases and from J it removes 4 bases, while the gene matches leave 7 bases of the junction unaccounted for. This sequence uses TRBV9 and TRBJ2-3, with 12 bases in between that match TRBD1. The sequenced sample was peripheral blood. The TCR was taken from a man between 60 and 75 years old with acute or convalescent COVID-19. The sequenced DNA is TGTGCCAGCAGCCCCTGGGACAGGGGGCGCGCAGATACGCAGTATTTT. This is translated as CASSPWDRGRADTQYF.